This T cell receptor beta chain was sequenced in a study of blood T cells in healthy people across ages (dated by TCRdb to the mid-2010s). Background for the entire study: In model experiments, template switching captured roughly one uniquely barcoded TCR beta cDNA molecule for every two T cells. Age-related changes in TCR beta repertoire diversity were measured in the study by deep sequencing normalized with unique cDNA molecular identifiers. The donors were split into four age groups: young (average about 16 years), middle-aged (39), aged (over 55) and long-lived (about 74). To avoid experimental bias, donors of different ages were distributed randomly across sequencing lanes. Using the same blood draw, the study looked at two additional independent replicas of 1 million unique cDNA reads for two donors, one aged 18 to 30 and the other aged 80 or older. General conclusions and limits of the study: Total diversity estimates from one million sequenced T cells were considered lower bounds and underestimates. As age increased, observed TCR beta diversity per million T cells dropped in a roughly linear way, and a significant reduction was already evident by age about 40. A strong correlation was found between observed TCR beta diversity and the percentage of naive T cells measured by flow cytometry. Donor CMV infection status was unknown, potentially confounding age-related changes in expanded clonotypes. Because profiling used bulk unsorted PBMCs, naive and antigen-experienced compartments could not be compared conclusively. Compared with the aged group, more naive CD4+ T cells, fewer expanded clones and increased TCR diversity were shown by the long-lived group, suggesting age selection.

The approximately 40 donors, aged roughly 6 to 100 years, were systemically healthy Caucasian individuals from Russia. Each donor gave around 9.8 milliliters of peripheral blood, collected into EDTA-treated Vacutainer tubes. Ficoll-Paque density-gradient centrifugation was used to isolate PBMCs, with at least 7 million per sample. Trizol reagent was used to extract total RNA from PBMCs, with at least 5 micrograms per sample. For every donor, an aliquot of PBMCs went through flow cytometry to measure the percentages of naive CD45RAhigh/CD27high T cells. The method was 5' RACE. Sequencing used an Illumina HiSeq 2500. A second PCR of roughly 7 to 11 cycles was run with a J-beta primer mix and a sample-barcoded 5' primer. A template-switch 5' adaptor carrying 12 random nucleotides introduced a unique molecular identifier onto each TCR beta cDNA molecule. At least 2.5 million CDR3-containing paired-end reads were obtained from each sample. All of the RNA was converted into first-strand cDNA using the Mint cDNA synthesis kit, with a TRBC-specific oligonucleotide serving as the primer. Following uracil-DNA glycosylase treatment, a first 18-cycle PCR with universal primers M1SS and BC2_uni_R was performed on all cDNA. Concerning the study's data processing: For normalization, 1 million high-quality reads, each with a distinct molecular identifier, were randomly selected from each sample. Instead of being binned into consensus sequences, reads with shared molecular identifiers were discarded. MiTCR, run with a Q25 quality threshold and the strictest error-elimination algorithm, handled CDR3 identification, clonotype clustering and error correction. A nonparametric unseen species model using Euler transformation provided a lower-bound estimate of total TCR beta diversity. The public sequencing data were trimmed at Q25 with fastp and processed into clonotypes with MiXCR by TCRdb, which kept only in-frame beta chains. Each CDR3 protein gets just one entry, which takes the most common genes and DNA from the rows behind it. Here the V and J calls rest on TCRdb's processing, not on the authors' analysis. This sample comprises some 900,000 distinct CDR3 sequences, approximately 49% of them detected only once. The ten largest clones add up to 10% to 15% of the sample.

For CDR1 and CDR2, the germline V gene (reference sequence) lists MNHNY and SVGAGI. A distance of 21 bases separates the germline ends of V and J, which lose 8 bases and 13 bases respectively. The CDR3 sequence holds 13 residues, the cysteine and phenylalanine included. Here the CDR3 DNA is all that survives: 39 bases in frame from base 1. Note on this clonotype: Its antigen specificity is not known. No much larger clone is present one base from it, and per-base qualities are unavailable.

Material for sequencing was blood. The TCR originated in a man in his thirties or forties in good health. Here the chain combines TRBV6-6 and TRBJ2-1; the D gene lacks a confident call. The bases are TGTGCCAGCTTCCTGAACTCCCAAGAGACCCAGTTCTTC. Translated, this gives CASFLNSQETQFF.